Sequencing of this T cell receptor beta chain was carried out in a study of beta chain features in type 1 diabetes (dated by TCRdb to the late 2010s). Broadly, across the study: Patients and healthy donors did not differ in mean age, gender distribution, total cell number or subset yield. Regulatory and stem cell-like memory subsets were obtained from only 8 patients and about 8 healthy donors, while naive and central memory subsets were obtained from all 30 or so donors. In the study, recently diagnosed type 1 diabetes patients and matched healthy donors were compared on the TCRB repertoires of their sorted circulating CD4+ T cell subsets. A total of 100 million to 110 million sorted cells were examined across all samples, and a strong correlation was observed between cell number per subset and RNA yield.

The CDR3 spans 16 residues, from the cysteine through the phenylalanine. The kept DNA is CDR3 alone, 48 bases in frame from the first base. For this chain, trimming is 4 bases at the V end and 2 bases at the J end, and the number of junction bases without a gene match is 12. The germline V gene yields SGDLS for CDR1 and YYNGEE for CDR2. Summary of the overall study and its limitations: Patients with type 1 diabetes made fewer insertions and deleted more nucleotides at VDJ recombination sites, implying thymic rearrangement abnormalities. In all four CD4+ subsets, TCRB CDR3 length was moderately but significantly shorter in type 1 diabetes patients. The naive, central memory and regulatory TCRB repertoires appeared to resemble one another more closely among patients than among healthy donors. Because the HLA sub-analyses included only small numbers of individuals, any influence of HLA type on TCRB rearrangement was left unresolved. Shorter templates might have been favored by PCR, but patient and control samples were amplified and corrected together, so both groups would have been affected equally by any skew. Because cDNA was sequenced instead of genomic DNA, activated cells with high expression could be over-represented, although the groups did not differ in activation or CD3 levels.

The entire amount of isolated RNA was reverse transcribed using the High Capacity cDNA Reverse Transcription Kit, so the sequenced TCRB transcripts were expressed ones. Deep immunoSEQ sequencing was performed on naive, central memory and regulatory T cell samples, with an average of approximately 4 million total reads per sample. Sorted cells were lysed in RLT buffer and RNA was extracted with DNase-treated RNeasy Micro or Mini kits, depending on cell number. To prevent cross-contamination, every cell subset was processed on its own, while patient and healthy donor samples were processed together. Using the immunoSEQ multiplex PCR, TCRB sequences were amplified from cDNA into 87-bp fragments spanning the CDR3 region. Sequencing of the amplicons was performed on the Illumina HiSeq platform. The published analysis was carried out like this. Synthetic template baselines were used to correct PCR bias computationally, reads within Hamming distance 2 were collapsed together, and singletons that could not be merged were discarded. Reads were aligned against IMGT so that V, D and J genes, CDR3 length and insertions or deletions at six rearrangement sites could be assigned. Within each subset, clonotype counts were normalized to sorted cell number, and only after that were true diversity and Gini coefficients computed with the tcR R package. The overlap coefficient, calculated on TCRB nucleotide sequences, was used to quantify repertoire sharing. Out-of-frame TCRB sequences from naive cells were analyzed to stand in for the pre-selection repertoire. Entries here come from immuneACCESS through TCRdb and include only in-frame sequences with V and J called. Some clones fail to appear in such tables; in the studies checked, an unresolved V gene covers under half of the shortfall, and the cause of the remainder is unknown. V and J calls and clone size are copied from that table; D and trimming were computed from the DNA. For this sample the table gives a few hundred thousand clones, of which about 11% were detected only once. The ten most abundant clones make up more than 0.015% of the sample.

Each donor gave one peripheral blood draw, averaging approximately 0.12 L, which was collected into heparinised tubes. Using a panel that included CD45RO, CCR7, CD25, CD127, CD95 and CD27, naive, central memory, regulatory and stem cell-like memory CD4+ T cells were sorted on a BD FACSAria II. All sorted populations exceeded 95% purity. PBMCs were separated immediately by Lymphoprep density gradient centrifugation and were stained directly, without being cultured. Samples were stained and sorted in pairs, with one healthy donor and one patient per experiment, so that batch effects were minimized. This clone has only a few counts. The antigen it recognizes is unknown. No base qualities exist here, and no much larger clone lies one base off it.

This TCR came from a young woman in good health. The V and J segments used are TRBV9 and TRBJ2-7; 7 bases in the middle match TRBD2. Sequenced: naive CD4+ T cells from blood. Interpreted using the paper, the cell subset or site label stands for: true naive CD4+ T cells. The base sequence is TGTGCCAGCAGCCCTGGGGGGGGAGGATCCGCCTACGAGCAGTACTTC. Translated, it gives CASSPGGGGSAYEQYF.